The 10 T cell receptor beta chains in this list originate from one sample, sequenced in a study of blood T cell repertoires in COVID-19. The repertoire was sequenced with immunoSEQ multiplex PCR; TCRdb's copy has only in-frame clones and lacks some. The repertoire includes about 70,000 clones, 88% of them detected once, and approximately 6.8% sits in the top ten. The sample was peripheral blood. All receptors derive from a woman in her 70s with acute or convalescent COVID-19.

Only one count was recorded for this clone. This same CDR3 is encoded by further DNA sequences in the sample. The chain has TRBV18 and TRBJ1-1, with D possibly matching TRBD1 (5 bases). The CDR3 sequence is 12 residues long. Germline assignment: CDR1 KGHSH and CDR2 LQKENI. The germline V and J ends were trimmed by 3 bases and 7 bases, with 9 bases remaining between them. This chain's CDR3 is CASSPSGDEAFF. CDR3 coding DNA: TGTGCCAGCTCACCGTCGGGGGATGAAGCTTTCTTT.

The CDR3 reads CARARGAQGLAVNQETQYF. CDR3 sequence (DNA): TGTGCCAGGGCCCGGGGAGCACAAGGACTAGCGGTTAACCAAGAGACCCAGTACTTC. The V call is TRBV21-1, the J call TRBJ2-5; no DNA check was done on the table's D call, TRBD2. TRBV21-1 is a pseudogene segment. CDR3 length equals 19 residues.

The V call is TRBV28, the J call TRBJ1-2; D gene uncertain. Trimming took 5 bases from V and 0 from J, leaving 13 bases between them. Germline values: CDR1 MDHEN, CDR2 SYDVKM. This CDR3 is 15 amino acids long. The CDR3 sequence is CASSPGGTANYGYTF. As DNA, the CDR3 is TGTGCCAGCAGTCCCGGAGGCACTGCTAACTATGGCTACACCTTC.

The rearrangement joins TRBV27 to TRBJ1-6; maybe TRBD1 (6 bases). The CDR3 contains 18 residues. Germline lookup yields CDR1 MNHEY and CDR2 SMNVEV (reference sequence). V lost 2 bases and J lost 5, with 19 bases in between. For the CDR3, the DNA is TGTGCCAGCAGTTTAATCTACCGGGGGGCATTCAATAATTCACCCCTCCACTTT. Protein sequence: CASSLIYRGAFNNSPLHF.

This clone has only one observation. The chain carries TRBV2 and TRBJ1-1, with TRBD1 matching 7 bases. This CDR3 has 15 residues. Germline assignment: CDR1 SNHLY and CDR2 FYNNEI. The V gene end was trimmed by 2 bases and the J gene end by 4 bases; junction bases not matched to a gene: 7. CDR3 protein: CASSESWAGGTEAFF. In DNA form, the CDR3 reads TGTGCCAGCAGTGAAAGCTGGGCAGGGGGCACTGAAGCTTTCTTT. The full variable domain, in which reference TRBV2 and TRBJ1-1 provide the parts outside the CDR3, is EPEVTQTPSHQVTQMGQEVILRCVPISNHLYFYWYRQILGQKVEFLVSFYNNEISEKSEIFDDQFSVERPDGSNFTLKIRSTKLEDSAMYFCASSESWAGGTEAFFGQGTRLTVV.

This clone has more than one count but fewer than ten. The chain links TRBV2 to TRBJ2-7; 10 nucleotides match TRBD1. With 4 bases clipped from V and 6 bases from J, the junction kept 0 bases outside the gene matches. CDR1 SNHLY and CDR2 FYNNEI come from the germline V gene. CDR3 length: 12 amino acids. CDR3 protein: CASSGTGGEQYF. The CDR3 DNA is TGTGCCAGCAGTGGGACAGGGGGCGAGCAGTACTTC.

V gene TRBV18 combines with J gene TRBJ1-1, with TRBD1 identical over 7 bases. The germline CDR1 and CDR2 sequences are KGHSH and LQKENI. The CDR3 runs to 14 residues. The trim removed 6 bases at V and 0 bases at J, leaving 4 bases unmatched. This CDR3 reads CASSPGQLNTEAFF. The CDR3 coding sequence is TGTGCCAGCTCCCCGGGACAGTTGAACACTGAAGCTTTCTTT.

This clone was found once. The J gene is TRBJ2-5, the V gene TRBV5-1; 11 positions match TRBD1. This CDR3 region has 16 residues. The germline V gene has CDR1 SGHRS and CDR2 YFSETQ. J was trimmed by 3 bases and V by 1 base; bases with no gene match: 5. The DNA for the CDR3 is TGCGCCAGCAGCTTGAGGCCGGGACAGGGGGAAGAGACCCAGTACTTC. Its translation: CASSLRPGQGEETQYF.

V gene TRBV5-1 combines with J gene TRBJ1-4; 9 bases match TRBD1. The CDR3 loop spans 16 amino acids. The V gene's germline CDR1 is SGHRS and CDR2 YFSETQ. The trim removed 2 bases at V and 8 bases at J, leaving 10 bases unmatched. The CDR3 DNA sequence: TGCGCCAGCAGCTTTGGGTTACAGGGGGCTGGAGAAAAACTGTTTTTT. Protein product: CASSFGLQGAGEKLFF.

The chain employs TRBV28 and TRBJ2-7; the D gene is possibly TRBD2 (6 bases). CDR3 length equals 20 residues. Germline loops: CDR1 MDHEN, CDR2 SYDVKM. Trimming took off 2 bases at V and 1 base at J, with 27 bases between the two ends. The CDR3 bases are TGTGCCAGCAGTTTAAGAAGGCGGGGACGGGGACTCATGGGATCCTACGAGCAGTACTTC. This encodes CASSLRRRGRGLMGSYEQYF.